This is a list of T cell receptor beta chains from one sample in a study of T cell changes during pregnancy in multiple sclerosis. Using immunoSEQ multiplex PCR, the repertoire was profiled, and TCRdb retains in-frame clones only, with some absent. The table lists 55,000 to 80,000 clones, approximately 93% of them singletons. The sample was CD8+ T cells from peripheral blood mononuclear cells, taken in the second trimester of pregnancy. These receptors all stem from a female donor with multiple sclerosis, enrolled in a pregnancy study. CDR3s leave out the opening cysteine and the closing phenylalanine or tryptophan.

CDR3: ASRGHITTDTQY; J: TRBJ2-3; V: TRBV2
CDR3: ASSQGGQAYEQY; J: TRBJ2-7; V: TRBV4-2
CDR3: ASSGGLAEETQY; J: TRBJ2-5; V: TRBV25-1
CDR3: ASSEFRNNEQF; J: TRBJ2-1; V: TRBV2
CDR3: ASSPEDSYEQY; J: TRBJ2-7; V: TRBV7-9
CDR3: ASQGLQREQY; J: TRBJ2-7; V: TRBV28
CDR3: ASSDGTDTGELF; J: TRBJ2-2; V: TRBV2
CDR3: ASSIGLLRF; J: TRBJ2-1; V: TRBV19
CDR3: ASSPDSSYEQY; J: TRBJ2-7; V: TRBV6-5
CDR3: ASSQDSGTDTQY; J: TRBJ2-3; V: TRBV4-2
CDR3: ASSLGILDPTDTQY; J: TRBJ2-3; V: TRBV7-2
CDR3: ASSFSFGTEAF; J: TRBJ1-1; V: TRBV7-2
CDR3: ASTRGNSIYNEQF; J: TRBJ2-1; V: TRBV28
CDR3: ASSLGAGNTGELF; J: TRBJ2-2; V: TRBV7-8
CDR3: ASSPGLDAYEQY; J: TRBJ2-7; V: TRBV7-9
CDR3: ASSQGAGPGYEQY; J: TRBJ2-7; V: TRBV14
CDR3: ASGQGIYEQY; J: TRBJ2-7; V: TRBV19
CDR3: ASSEAGPEQY; J: TRBJ2-7; V: TRBV6-1
CDR3: ATSRDLGGYEQY; J: TRBJ2-7; V: TRBV15
CDR3: ASSPKRGDRGAGELF; J: TRBJ2-2; V: TRBV7-6
CDR3: ASRGGLKTEAF; J: TRBJ1-1; V: TRBV25-1
CDR3: ASSLPQESTEAF; J: TRBJ1-1; V: TRBV7-9
CDR3: ASSEGLAIHNEQF; J: TRBJ2-1; V: TRBV2
CDR3: ASSFTSSYEQY; J: TRBJ2-7; V: TRBV11-3
CDR3: ASSLGQGASGYT; J: TRBJ1-2; V: TRBV6-1
CDR3: ASRGGGSYEQY; J: TRBJ2-7; V: TRBV27
CDR3: SVDNGEQY; J: TRBJ2-7; V: TRBV29-1
CDR3: ASSYSLARETQY; J: TRBJ2-5; V: TRBV6-6